This is a list of T cell receptor beta chains from one sample in a study of blood T cell repertoires in COVID-19. Sequenced by immunoSEQ multiplex PCR; TCRdb stores in-frame clones only, minus some. This sample has more than 300,000 clones, with around 84% found just once. What was sequenced was PBMCs or T cells enriched from blood (not recorded which). Receptors were obtained from a man aged 25-45 years who had recovered from COVID-19. Both conserved end residues are part of each CDR3. A D gene is named only where the DNA matches it firmly. Clone size is not always given. Where it is, it says once, few, many or a class for expanded clones.

V gene	clone size	D gene	CDR3 length	J gene	CDR3 protein	CDR3 DNA
TRBV20-1	NA	TRBD1	11	TRBJ1-6	CSARSDRGWYF	TGCAGTGCTAGATCTGACAGGGGGTGGTACTTT
TRBV7-7	NA	TRBD2	15	TRBJ2-1	CASSLSSLAGAEQFF	TGTGCTAGCAGCTTATCTTCCCTAGCGGGAGCTGAGCAGTTCTTC
TRBV5-6	NA	NA	16	TRBJ2-1	CASSLDLDSSYNEQFF	TGTGCCAGCAGCTTGGACCTCGACAGCTCCTACAATGAGCAGTTCTTC
TRBV27	NA	NA	12	TRBJ2-2	CASSLGSGELFF	TGTGCCAGCAGTCTTGGCTCCGGGGAGCTGTTTTTT
TRBV19	few	NA	15	TRBJ1-5	CASKRRSRGYQPQHF	TGTGCCAGTAAACGTCGTAGCAGGGGATATCAGCCCCAGCATTTT
TRBV28	NA	NA	15	TRBJ1-4	CASSHQGWSNEKLFF	TGTGCCAGCAGCCACCAGGGCTGGTCTAATGAAAAACTGTTTTTT
TRBV6-5	NA	TRBD1	14	TRBJ2-1	CASSRQGAPNEQFF	TGTGCCAGCAGCCGACAGGGGGCGCCCAATGAGCAGTTCTTC
TRBV27	NA	TRBD1	15	TRBJ2-3	CASRPRTGGADTQYF	TGTGCCAGCAGACCCCGGACAGGGGGGGCAGATACGCAGTATTTT
TRBV30	NA	TRBD1	20	TRBJ1-5	CAWSLDPRDRGLYSNQPQHF	TGTGCCTGGAGTTTAGACCCCCGGGACAGGGGGCTTTATAGCAATCAGCCCCAGCATTTT
TRBV6-1	NA	TRBD1	18	TRBJ2-3	CASSDGTGGVFSADTQYF	TGTGCCAGCAGTGACGGGACAGGGGGGGTTTTTTCTGCAGATACGCAGTATTTT
TRBV11-3	NA	NA	15	TRBJ2-2	CASREGSGSTGELFF	TGTGCCAGCAGGGAGGGTAGCGGAAGCACCGGGGAGCTGTTTTTT
TRBV27	NA	TRBD1	14	TRBJ2-5	CASSGNRGGETQYF	TGTGCCAGCAGCGGCAACAGGGGCGGGGAGACCCAGTACTTC
TRBV5-6	few	NA	13	TRBJ1-3	CASSLDLGNTIYF	TGTGCCAGCAGCTTGGATCTTGGAAACACCATATATTTT
TRBV6-5	NA	TRBD1	14	TRBJ1-2	CASARDRANYGYTF	TGTGCCAGTGCCCGGGACAGGGCTAACTATGGCTACACCTTC
TRBV15	NA	NA	16	TRBJ1-5	CATSRVGGTGNQPQHF	TGTGCCACCAGCAGAGTGGGGGGAACGGGCAATCAGCCCCAGCATTTT
TRBV29-1	NA	NA	13	TRBJ1-2	CSVRGQYDYGYTF	TGCAGCGTGCGAGGACAGTACGACTATGGCTACACCTTC
TRBV7-9	NA	TRBD1	16	TRBJ1-2	CASSPQIPGQGYGYTF	TGTGCCAGCAGCCCCCAGATCCCCGGACAGGGCTATGGCTACACCTTC
TRBV2	NA	NA	12	TRBJ1-5	CASSDHNQPQHF	TGTGCCAGCAGTGACCACAATCAGCCCCAGCATTTT
TRBV6-5	few	NA	13	TRBJ2-3	CASRSDSTDTQYF	TGTGCCAGCAGAAGCGACAGCACAGATACGCAGTATTTT
TRBV4-1	NA	TRBD1	14	TRBJ1-5	CASSHRTGNQPQHF	TGCGCCAGCAGCCACCGGACAGGTAATCAGCCCCAGCATTTT
TRBV28	NA	TRBD1	15	TRBJ2-2	CASSQDRANTGELFF	TGTGCCAGCAGCCAGGACAGGGCGAACACCGGGGAGCTGTTTTTT
TRBV10-1	once	TRBD1	14	TRBJ2-7	CASSAGQRLYEQYF	TGCGCCAGCAGTGCGGGACAGCGACTCTACGAGCAGTACTTC
TRBV19	NA	TRBD1	17	TRBJ2-7	CASSINVGQGFPNEQYF	TGTGCCAGTAGTATCAACGTAGGACAGGGGTTCCCCAACGAGCAGTACTTC
TRBV5-5	NA	TRBD1	13	TRBJ2-5	CASSLQGEETQYF	TGTGCCAGCAGCTTGCAGGGGGAGGAGACCCAGTACTTC
TRBV5-8	NA	NA	15	TRBJ2-1	CASRGGADTYNEQFF	TGTGCCAGCAGGGGGGGGGCAGATACCTACAATGAGCAGTTCTTC
TRBV7-7	few	NA	15	TRBJ1-2	CASSPLSTGNYGYTF	TGTGCTAGCAGCCCCCTATCGACGGGGAACTATGGCTACACCTTC
TRBV19	NA	TRBD1	14	TRBJ1-4	CATQPGGTNEKLFF	TGTGCCACCCAACCAGGGGGTACTAATGAAAAACTGTTTTTT
TRBV3-1/TRBV3-2	few	TRBD2	17	TRBJ2-2	CASRALGLAGPTGELFF	TGTGCCAGCAGGGCGCTGGGACTAGCGGGACCGACCGGGGAGCTGTTTTTT
TRBV24-1	NA	NA	14	TRBJ1-2	CATSAPGTNYGYTF	TGTGCCACCAGTGCCCCAGGGACTAACTATGGCTACACCTTC
TRBV28	NA	NA	14	TRBJ2-1	CASSPIGGANEQFF	TGTGCCAGCAGCCCCATAGGGGGGGCCAATGAGCAGTTCTTC
TRBV2	NA	NA	14	TRBJ2-7	CASTLSQGINEQYF	TGTGCCAGCACTCTTTCCCAGGGTATCAACGAGCAGTACTTC
TRBV5-4	NA	TRBD1	14	TRBJ2-2	CATVDRANTGELFF	TGTGCCACCGTGGACAGGGCGAACACCGGGGAGCTGTTTTTT
TRBV29-1	NA	NA	13	TRBJ1-2	CSVARQLSYGYTF	TGCAGCGTTGCTCGACAGTTAAGCTATGGCTACACCTTC
TRBV14	NA	TRBD1	16	TRBJ1-6	CASSRTRGQGTSPLHF	TGTGCCAGCAGCAGGACCCGGGGACAGGGGACTTCACCCCTCCACTTT
TRBV7-9	NA	TRBD1	18	TRBJ1-3	CASSLLQGTGSSGNTIYF	TGTGCCAGCAGCTTACTGCAAGGGACAGGATCATCTGGAAACACCATATATTTT
TRBV30	NA	TRBD1	12	TRBJ1-2	CAWSTGVYGYTF	TGTGCCTGGAGTACAGGGGTTTATGGCTACACCTTC
TRBV5-5	NA	TRBD2	16	TRBJ2-1	CASSLGIAGGRNEQFF	TGTGCCAGCAGCTTGGGGATAGCGGGAGGCCGCAATGAGCAGTTCTTC
TRBV3-1/TRBV3-2	NA	NA	14	TRBJ2-2	CASSRKGIPGELFF	TGTGCCAGCAGCCGGAAGGGGATCCCCGGGGAGCTGTTTTTT
TRBV4-1	NA	TRBD2	15	TRBJ2-1	CASSLRTSGSWEQFF	TGCGCCAGCAGCCTACGGACTAGCGGGAGTTGGGAGCAGTTCTTC
TRBV5-1	few	TRBD1	14	TRBJ1-2	CASSPFDRAYGYTF	TGCGCCAGCAGCCCCTTCGACAGGGCCTATGGCTACACCTTC
TRBV6-5	NA	TRBD1	15	TRBJ1-5	CASSSTGPSNQPQHF	TGTGCCAGCAGCTCGACAGGGCCTAGCAATCAGCCCCAGCATTTT
TRBV25-1	NA	NA	16	TRBJ1-3	CASSEGSGGSWNTIYF	TGTGCCAGCAGTGAAGGGAGTGGGGGCTCATGGAACACCATATATTTT
TRBV5-1	NA	TRBD1	15	TRBJ2-7	CASSLGGTGAYEQYF	TGCGCCAGCAGCTTGGGCGGAACAGGGGCCTACGAGCAGTACTTC
TRBV18	few	NA	16	TRBJ2-7	CASSPLGRGSTYEQYF	TGTGCCAGCTCACCACTGGGCAGAGGGAGCACCTACGAGCAGTACTTC
TRBV3-1/TRBV3-2	NA	NA	18	TRBJ2-3	CASSQPGLRGLSTDTQYF	TGTGCCAGCAGCCAGCCGGGACTCCGCGGGCTATCCACAGATACGCAGTATTTT
TRBV30	NA	NA	14	TRBJ1-5	CAWSRGNSNQPQHF	TGTGCCTGGAGTAGGGGAAATAGCAATCAGCCCCAGCATTTT
TRBV6-6	NA	TRBD2	15	TRBJ2-1	CASSRLAGGGNEQFF	TGTGCCAGCAGTAGACTAGCGGGAGGAGGGAATGAGCAGTTCTTC
TRBV20-1	NA	TRBD1	13	TRBJ2-7	CSASPGQGYEQYF	TGCAGTGCCAGTCCGGGACAGGGATACGAGCAGTACTTC
TRBV5-4	NA	TRBD1	14	TRBJ1-2	CASSWGQPSYGYTF	TGTGCCAGCAGCTGGGGACAGCCCTCCTATGGCTACACCTTC
TRBV7-2	once	NA	17	TRBJ1-1	CASSLVGWGESNTEAFF	TGTGCCAGCAGCTTAGTGGGCTGGGGGGAATCGAACACTGAAGCTTTCTTT
TRBV7-9	once	TRBD1	17	TRBJ1-2	CASSGAGTGRTNYGYTF	TGTGCCAGCAGCGGGGCCGGGACAGGGCGAACTAACTATGGCTACACCTTC
TRBV27	NA	TRBD1	15	TRBJ1-1	CASSFWTGAGTEAFF	TGTGCCAGCAGTTTCTGGACAGGGGCCGGCACTGAAGCTTTCTTT
TRBV7-8	NA	NA	13	TRBJ1-1	CASSRLTGTEAFF	TGTGCCAGCAGCCGGCTGACGGGAACTGAAGCTTTCTTT